This T cell receptor beta chain emerged from a study of spatial heterogeneity in lung cancer. Study background: Each time, sequencing found more beta-chain sequences than alpha-chain sequences. TCR and UMI combinations that were unique each appeared, on average, more than ten times in raw reads.

V dropped 0 bases and J dropped 15 bases, with 15 bases sitting between them. The V gene's germline CDR1 is MNHEY and CDR2 SVGEGT. This CDR3 is built from 13 residues. TCRdb ran MiXCR on the 5' RACE reads and lists one entry per CDR3 protein. The sample has around 45,000 distinct CDR3 sequences; 20% to 25% are singletons. Worth noting for this clonotype: Antigen: not known.

The study, taken as a whole, reports: Blood carried ubiquitous expanded tumor TCRs more at resection than follow-up.

Time point: blood at routine non-recurrence follow-up after resection. Whole RNA was taken from tumor, nontumor lung or frozen PBMC; it was then sequenced unsorted. J is TRBJ2-1 and V is TRBV6-2 or TRBV6-3, with D tentatively TRBD2 (5 bases). The receptor was isolated from a female donor with early-stage non-small cell lung cancer. The sample consisted of PBMCs, taken at follow-up. DNA for the CDR3: TGTGCCAGCAGTTACTCGATAAGCGGAGAGAGGTTCTTC. Encoded protein: CASSYSISGERFF.